This entry describes one T cell receptor (beta chain). As for time point: pre-sensitization, week 0. As for treatment: therapeutic diphenylcyclopropenone sensitization with weekly scalp DPC. TCRdb re-analysed the RACE reads in MiXCR, keeping a single row per CDR3 protein. This sample has tens of thousands of distinct CDR3 sequences, with more than 9% found just once. The V gene end was trimmed by 7 bases and the J gene end by 3 bases; junction bases not matched to a gene: 7. The CDR3 loop spans 15 amino acids. The germline CDR1 and CDR2 sequences are MNHEY and SMNVEV (reference sequence). This specimen belongs to a study of human T cells and chemical hapten exposure.

The V gene is TRBV27, the J gene TRBJ2-1; 9 bases map to TRBD1. The material was whole blood, obtained in connection with sensitization to the hapten diphenylcyclopropenone (DPC). The receptor was derived from a man aged 40-49 years with alopecia areata. Some clones in this sample may be carry-over from other donors' samples. The CDR3 reads CASTRGTGSYNEQFF. For the CDR3, the DNA is TGTGCCAGCACCCGGGGGACAGGGAGCTACAATGAGCAGTTCTTC.